The rows below give T cell receptor beta chains drawn from one sample of a study of OX40 agonist ivuxolimab in advanced cancers. The table came from immunoSEQ multiplex PCR; TCRdb's copy has only in-frame clones and leaves some out. The sample holds some 99,000 clones, roughly 94% seen once. The material was CD4+ or CD8+ T cells sorted from blood, obtained in a trial of the OX40 agonist ivuxolimab. The receptors here all came from an adult with an advanced solid tumor such as melanoma, head and neck, liver or kidney cancer. The CDR3 runs from the conserved cysteine through the conserved F or W. D genes are given only for firm matches. Size values are once, few and many counts, or a class for expanded clones, and some rows have none.

J gene: TRBJ2-1
V gene: TRBV5-6
clone size: .
D gene: .
CDR3 protein: CASSKKSGPPYNEQFF
CDR3 DNA: TGTGCCAGCAGCAAGAAAAGCGGGCCTCCCTACAATGAGCAGTTCTTC

J gene: TRBJ1-3
V gene: TRBV18
clone size: .
D gene: .
CDR3 protein: CASSPIQQYSGNTIYF
CDR3 DNA: TGTGCCAGCTCACCAATTCAACAGTACTCTGGAAACACCATATATTTT

J gene: TRBJ1-4
V gene: TRBV28
clone size: .
D gene: .
CDR3 protein: CASSPAAGVREKLFF
CDR3 DNA: TGTGCCAGCAGTCCAGCGGCAGGGGTAAGAGAAAAACTGTTTTTT

J gene: TRBJ1-1
V gene: TRBV11-2
clone size: .
D gene: TRBD1
CDR3 protein: CASSPQGGAEAFF
CDR3 DNA: TGTGCCAGCAGCCCCCAGGGGGGGGCTGAAGCTTTCTTT

J gene: TRBJ2-2
V gene: TRBV6-5
clone size: .
D gene: .
CDR3 protein: CARRVGTGELFF
CDR3 DNA: TGTGCCAGGAGGGTGGGGACCGGGGAGCTGTTTTTT

J gene: TRBJ1-1
V gene: TRBV18
clone size: .
D gene: .
CDR3 protein: CASSPRRSGLGTEAFF
CDR3 DNA: TGTGCCAGCTCACCACGAAGGTCAGGGTTGGGCACTGAAGCTTTCTTT

J gene: TRBJ2-2
V gene: TRBV15
clone size: .
D gene: TRBD1
CDR3 protein: CATKQGGTGELFF
CDR3 DNA: TGTGCCACCAAACAGGGGGGTACCGGGGAGCTGTTTTTT

J gene: TRBJ2-7
V gene: TRBV19
clone size: .
D gene: .
CDR3 protein: CASSTRTTNTYEQYF
CDR3 DNA: TGTGCCAGTAGTACCCGGACAACAAATACCTACGAGCAGTACTTC

J gene: TRBJ2-7
V gene: TRBV27
clone size: .
D gene: .
CDR3 protein: CASSFGGRGSNYEQYF
CDR3 DNA: TGTGCCAGCAGCTTTGGGGGCAGGGGCTCCAACTACGAGCAGTACTTC

J gene: TRBJ1-1
V gene: TRBV27
clone size: .
D gene: .
CDR3 protein: CASSRSTGVTEAFF
CDR3 DNA: TGTGCCAGCAGCCGATCGACAGGCGTCACTGAAGCTTTCTTT

J gene: TRBJ2-6
V gene: TRBV27
clone size: .
D gene: TRBD1
CDR3 protein: CASSPRGRDRYYSGANVLTF
CDR3 DNA: TGTGCCAGCAGTCCTAGGGGGCGGGACAGGTATTACTCTGGGGCCAACGTCCTGACTTTC

J gene: TRBJ2-7
V gene: TRBV4-2
clone size: .
D gene: TRBD1
CDR3 protein: CASSQSLTGAYEQYF
CDR3 DNA: TGTGCCAGCAGCCAGTCACTGACAGGGGCCTACGAGCAGTACTTC

J gene: TRBJ1-2
V gene: TRBV7-2
clone size: .
D gene: .
CDR3 protein: CASSPQASRGNYGYTF
CDR3 DNA: TGTGCCAGCAGCCCCCAGGCCTCAAGGGGAAACTATGGCTACACCTTC

J gene: TRBJ1-5
V gene: TRBV27
clone size: few
D gene: .
CDR3 protein: CASSLSGGGGNQPQHF
CDR3 DNA: TGTGCCAGCAGTTTATCTGGGGGAGGGGGCAATCAGCCCCAGCATTTT

J gene: TRBJ2-2
V gene: TRBV11-3
clone size: .
D gene: .
CDR3 protein: CASSLVGSIGELFF
CDR3 DNA: TGTGCCAGCAGCTTAGTGGGCTCTATCGGGGAGCTGTTTTTT

J gene: TRBJ1-2
V gene: TRBV28
clone size: .
D gene: .
CDR3 protein: CASSSTKGYTF
CDR3 DNA: TGTGCCAGCAGTTCTACGAAGGGCTACACCTTC

J gene: TRBJ2-5
V gene: TRBV29-1
clone size: .
D gene: TRBD2
CDR3 protein: CSVDRTSGGAGETQYF
CDR3 DNA: TGCAGCGTTGACCGGACTAGCGGGGGGGCCGGAGAGACCCAGTACTTC

J gene: TRBJ1-1
V gene: TRBV7-7
clone size: .
D gene: .
CDR3 protein: CASSPAENTEAFF
CDR3 DNA: TGTGCCAGCAGCCCGGCAGAGAACACTGAAGCTTTCTTT

J gene: TRBJ2-7
V gene: TRBV6-1
clone size: .
D gene: TRBD1
CDR3 protein: CASSPQTGGPYEQYF
CDR3 DNA: TGTGCCAGCAGTCCCCAGACAGGGGGCCCCTACGAGCAGTACTTC

J gene: TRBJ2-4
V gene: TRBV7-2
clone size: .
D gene: .
CDR3 protein: CASSFRVDVKNIQYF
CDR3 DNA: TGTGCCAGCAGCTTCCGGGTCGATGTCAAAAACATTCAGTACTTC

J gene: TRBJ1-2
V gene: TRBV29-1
clone size: .
D gene: .
CDR3 protein: CSVGFDSGYYGYTF
CDR3 DNA: TGCAGCGTTGGTTTCGACAGCGGGTACTATGGCTACACCTTC

J gene: TRBJ1-1
V gene: TRBV20-1
clone size: few
D gene: .
CDR3 protein: CSADLNTEAFF
CDR3 DNA: TGCAGTGCGGACTTGAACACTGAAGCTTTCTTT

J gene: TRBJ1-1
V gene: TRBV6-5
clone size: few
D gene: .
CDR3 protein: CASRALGTEAFF
CDR3 DNA: TGTGCCAGCAGGGCCTTAGGGACTGAAGCTTTCTTT

J gene: TRBJ2-7
V gene: TRBV5-5
clone size: .
D gene: .
CDR3 protein: CASSPSVGDSYEQYF
CDR3 DNA: TGTGCCAGCAGCCCTTCGGTAGGGGATTCCTACGAGCAGTACTTC

J gene: TRBJ2-3
V gene: TRBV6-5
clone size: .
D gene: TRBD2
CDR3 protein: CASSSGSGGIIGTQYF
CDR3 DNA: TGTGCCAGCAGTTCGGGTAGCGGGGGAATAATAGGTACGCAGTATTTT

J gene: TRBJ2-5
V gene: TRBV5-1
clone size: .
D gene: .
CDR3 protein: CASSLGPHIEETQYF
CDR3 DNA: TGCGCCAGCAGCTTGGGCCCGCACATTGAAGAGACCCAGTACTTC

J gene: TRBJ1-6
V gene: TRBV7-2
clone size: .
D gene: .
CDR3 protein: CASSSGTPLHF
CDR3 DNA: TGTGCCAGCAGCTCGGGGACACCCCTCCACTTT

J gene: TRBJ2-5
V gene: TRBV6-4
clone size: .
D gene: TRBD2
CDR3 protein: CASSEAGAGLETQYF
CDR3 DNA: TGTGCCAGCAGTGAAGCGGGAGCCGGATTGGAGACCCAGTACTTC

J gene: TRBJ2-7
V gene: TRBV11-1
clone size: .
D gene: TRBD1
CDR3 protein: CASSSGTGAAYEQYF
CDR3 DNA: TGTGCCAGCAGCTCCGGGACAGGGGCCGCCTACGAGCAGTACTTC

J gene: TRBJ1-4
V gene: TRBV6-6
clone size: .
D gene: .
CDR3 protein: CASSRLVLTNEKLFF
CDR3 DNA: TGTGCCAGCAGTCGCCTGGTATTGACTAATGAAAAACTGTTTTTT

J gene: TRBJ1-2
V gene: TRBV6-5
clone size: once
D gene: .
CDR3 protein: CASSKAGLYGYTF
CDR3 DNA: TGTGCCAGCAGCAAGGCAGGGCTCTATGGCTACACCTTC

J gene: TRBJ2-3
V gene: TRBV27
clone size: .
D gene: TRBD2
CDR3 protein: CASSLRASGSTDTQYF
CDR3 DNA: TGTGCCAGCAGTTTAAGGGCTAGCGGGAGCACAGATACGCAGTATTTT

J gene: TRBJ1-1
V gene: TRBV10-2
clone size: .
D gene: .
CDR3 protein: CASSGRRDTEAFF
CDR3 DNA: TGCGCCAGCAGTGGAAGGAGGGACACTGAAGCTTTCTTT

J gene: TRBJ2-7
V gene: TRBV29-1
clone size: once
D gene: .
CDR3 protein: CSVEVGAGLAYEQYF
CDR3 DNA: TGCAGCGTTGAAGTGGGAGCAGGGCTCGCCTACGAGCAGTACTTC

J gene: TRBJ1-5
V gene: TRBV27
clone size: .
D gene: TRBD1
CDR3 protein: CASRGQGAGEGNQPQHF
CDR3 DNA: TGTGCCAGCAGGGGACAGGGGGCAGGAGAAGGCAATCAGCCCCAGCATTTT

J gene: TRBJ2-2
V gene: TRBV5-6
clone size: once
D gene: .
CDR3 protein: CASSLVGWGRANTGELFF
CDR3 DNA: TGTGCCAGCAGCTTGGTAGGGTGGGGGCGGGCGAACACCGGGGAGCTGTTTTTT

J gene: TRBJ2-5
V gene: TRBV19
clone size: .
D gene: .
CDR3 protein: CASSSTGSETQYF
CDR3 DNA: TGTGCCAGTAGTTCGACAGGTAGCGAGACCCAGTACTTC

J gene: TRBJ1-5
V gene: TRBV28
clone size: .
D gene: TRBD1
CDR3 protein: CASSHPGGNRQPQHF
CDR3 DNA: TGTGCCAGCAGCCATCCAGGGGGGAATAGACAGCCCCAGCATTTT

J gene: TRBJ2-5
V gene: TRBV5-1
clone size: .
D gene: .
CDR3 protein: CASSLIGQQETQYF
CDR3 DNA: TGCGCCAGCAGCTTGATAGGGCAGCAAGAGACCCAGTACTTC

J gene: TRBJ2-7
V gene: TRBV5-6
clone size: .
D gene: .
CDR3 protein: CASSLDGIDYEQYF
CDR3 DNA: TGTGCCAGCAGCTTGGACGGGATAGACTACGAGCAGTACTTC